These 20 T cell receptor beta chains originate from one sample sequenced in a study of T cells in localized non-small cell lung cancer. Profiling relied on immunoSEQ multiplex PCR, and the TCRdb table lists in-frame clones only, not all of them. The sample consists of around 24,000 clones, 75% to 90% of them appearing once. The sample consisted of peripheral blood, taken before any cancer treatment. The receptors were gathered from a man aged 40 to 70 with stage I squamous cell lung carcinoma.

The CDR3 protein is CASSLGGANEQFF. CDR3 nucleotides: TGTGCCAGCAGCTTAGGGGGGGCAAATGAGCAGTTCTTC. V is TRBV11-2 and J is TRBJ2-1; D is perhaps TRBD1 or TRBD2 (6 bases each). Germline V CDR1 and CDR2: SGHAT, FQNNGV. The CDR3 contains 13 residues. The V end was cut by 1 base, the J end by 7 bases, with 8 bases between.

The chain recombines TRBV7-9 with TRBJ1-2; TRBD1 is a possible D gene (6 bases). Between the trimmed V and J ends, which lost 2 bases and 7 bases, there was a span of 20 bases. The CDR3 sequence is 16 residues long. Germline V gene sequence: CDR1 SEHNR, CDR2 FQNEAQ (reference sequence). The CDR3 DNA is TGTGCCAGCAGCTTAAGTCAGGGGAGGATTTTAAGTGGCTACACCTTC. It yields the protein CASSLSQGRILSGYTF.

The chain employs TRBV2 and TRBJ1-3; 9 bases agree with TRBD1. This CDR3 is built from 15 residues. Germline loops: CDR1 SNHLY, CDR2 FYNNEI. J gave up 2 bases and V 3 bases, and 2 bases lay outside the gene matches. The CDR3 spells CASSDGTGTGNTIYF. CDR3 in DNA: TGTGCCAGCAGTGACGGGACAGGGACTGGAAACACCATATATTTT.

This clone was seen only a few times. The chain links TRBV14 to TRBJ1-2; tentatively, D is TRBD1 (6 bases). Trimming cost V 6 bases and J 8 bases, with 13 bases left between them. Germline V gene sequence: CDR1 SGHDN, CDR2 FVKESK. There are 12 residues in the CDR3. The CDR3 nucleotides read TGTGCCAGCAGATTGGGGGCGCAGGGCTACACCTTC. The encoded protein is CASRLGAQGYTF.

J is TRBJ1-2 and V is TRBV11-2, with 9 bases that match TRBD1. The ends lost 4 bases at V and 4 bases at J; junction bases unmatched: 7. The CDR3 is 15 residues long. Germline CDR1 reads SGHAT; CDR2 reads FQNNGV. This CDR3 reads CASSSTGGASYGYTF. The CDR3, as DNA: TGTGCCAGCAGCTCCACAGGGGGCGCGAGCTATGGCTACACCTTC.

This clone is categorized as medium-sized. A junction end diverges from the germline sequence, so it may reflect a read error. This sequence joins TRBV7-2 and TRBJ2-2; 12 bases align to TRBD2. Germline V lookup: CDR1 SGHTA, CDR2 FQGNSA. This CDR3 spans 14 amino acids. CDR3 region: CASSLAGGPGELFF. The CDR3 DNA is TGTGCCAGCAGCCTAGCGGGGGGGCCCGGGGAGCTGTTTTTT.

The genes are TRBV7-9 and TRBJ2-4; the match to TRBD1 covers 9 bases. The CDR3 is made up of 18 amino acids. With V trimmed by 0 bases and J by 8 bases, 14 bases remained unmatched. CDR1 and CDR2 (germline): SEHNR, FQNEAQ (reference sequence). The CDR3 bases are TGTGCCAGCAGCTTAGCCTGGACCCCGGGACAGGGTACGGACATTCAGTACTTC. It yields the protein CASSLAWTPGQGTDIQYF.

The V gene is TRBV5-5, the J gene TRBJ2-7; TRBD1 agrees at 8 bases. CDR1 and CDR2 (germline): SGHKS, YYEKEE (reference sequence). V dropped 4 bases and J dropped 1; count of bases not matched to a gene: 7. The CDR3 runs 15 residues. The CDR3 loop is CASSVRDRRSYEQYF. The CDR3 DNA sequence: TGTGCCAGCAGCGTACGGGACAGGCGTTCCTACGAGCAGTACTTC.

V usage is TRBV5-5 and J usage is TRBJ1-1, with TRBD1 matching over 8 bases. The CDR3 sequence is 15 residues long. With 0 bases clipped from V and 8 bases from J, the junction kept 9 bases outside the gene matches. Germline CDR1 is SGHKS and CDR2 is YYEKEE (reference sequence). CDR3 nucleotides: TGTGCCAGCAGCTTGGGTCTCGGCAGGGGGCGGGAAGCTTTCTTT. Translating gives CASSLGLGRGREAFF.

V is TRBV7-6 and J is TRBJ2-1; D is unresolved. The CDR3 contains 13 residues. V was cut by 5 bases and J by 9 bases, with 14 bases left in between. The germline V gene encodes CDR1 SGHVS and CDR2 FNYEAQ. The CDR3 nucleotides are TGTGCCAGCAGCGGTGGGGTCTCGCTTGAGCAGTTCTTC. Its translation is CASSGGVSLEQFF.

The V and J genes are TRBV4-2 and TRBJ2-5; D remains unclear. The J call may not be correct, given that the DNA end is closer to TRBJ2-7. The germline gives CDR1 LGHNA, CDR2 YNFKEQ. The CDR3 totals 14 residues. The CDR3 region is CASSSVESVLEQYF. DNA of the CDR3: TGTGCCAGCAGCTCAGTTGAGTCAGTCCTCGAGCAGTACTTC.

The V and J genes are TRBV19 and TRBJ2-3, with D maybe TRBD1 (5 bases). The CDR3 spans 16 residues. V dropped 3 bases and J dropped 3 bases, with 16 bases sitting between them. CDR1 and CDR2 from the germline V gene are LNHDA and SQIVND (reference sequence). The CDR3 DNA reads TGTGCCAGTAGTATTGGGTCAGGGCGATCAACAGATACGCAGTATTTT. Its protein is CASSIGSGRSTDTQYF. The complete variable domain, with remaining parts taken from reference TRBV19 and TRBJ2-3, reads DGGITQSPKYLFRKEGQNVTLSCEQNLNHDAMYWYRQDPGQGLRLIYYSQIVNDFQKGDIAEGYSVSREKKESFPLTVTSAQKNPTAFYLCASSIGSGRSTDTQYFGPGTRLTVL.

The V and J genes are TRBV7-9 and TRBJ2-6; 8 nucleotides match TRBD1. Trimming took 4 bases from V and 5 from J; bases not matched to a gene: 7. Germline-derived CDR1 and CDR2 are SEHNR and FQNEAQ (reference sequence). CDR3 length: 16 residues. CDR3 amino acids: CASSSRDRTRANVLTF. The CDR3 DNA follows: TGTGCCAGCAGCTCCCGGGACAGGACGAGGGCCAACGTCCTGACTTTC.

The rearrangement uses TRBV10-2 and TRBJ1-3; D is unclear. Germline CDR1 reads WSHSY; CDR2 reads SAAADI. Trimming left V 10 bases short and J 7 bases short, with 14 bases between. The CDR3 runs to 12 residues. CDR3 residues: CANTSSRNTIYF. The CDR3 region has the DNA TGCGCCAACACGAGTTCCCGGAACACCATATATTTT.

The rearrangement links TRBV7-9 to TRBJ2-7, with D uncertain. The CDR3 runs to 12 residues. V gave up 10 bases and J gave up 0 bases, with 10 bases separating them. Germline V gene sequence: CDR1 SEHNR, CDR2 FQNEAQ (reference sequence). CDR3 sequence: CATGLSSYEQYF. CDR3 sequence (DNA): TGTGCCACTGGATTAAGCTCCTACGAGCAGTACTTC. Full variable domain (missing parts from reference TRBV7-9 and TRBJ2-7): DTGVSQNPRHKITKRGQNVTFRCDPISEHNRLYWYRQTLGQGPEFLTYFQNEAQLEKSRLLSDRFSAERPKGSFSTLEIQRTEQGDSAMYLCATGLSSYEQYFGPGTRLTVT.

The CDR3 coding sequence is TGTGCCAGCAGCGCGGGACAGGGAACCAATTCACCCCTCCACTTT. Its protein product is CASSAGQGTNSPLHF. The genes are TRBV7-9 and TRBJ1-6, with 9 bases that match TRBD1. The CDR3 runs to 15 residues. The trim removed 5 bases at V and 7 bases at J, leaving 6 bases unmatched. CDR1 is SEHNR, CDR2 FQNEAQ, per germline (reference sequence).

The chain has TRBV30 and TRBJ1-4; D may be TRBD1 (6 bases). The germline CDR1 and CDR2 sequences are GTSNPN and SVGIG (reference sequence). The V end was cut by 3 bases, the J end by 7 bases, with 12 bases between. The CDR3 consists of 13 residues. The CDR3 sequence is CAWSGGHVEKLFF. CDR3 coding DNA: TGTGCCTGGAGCGGGGGGCATGTTGAAAAACTGTTTTTT.

V usage is TRBV19 and J usage is TRBJ1-5, with TRBD1 as a possible D gene (6 bases). Trimming removed 5 bases at V and 3 bases at J, with 14 bases between. The CDR3 is made up of 15 amino acids. CDR1 and CDR2 from the germline V gene are LNHDA and SQIVND (reference sequence). The CDR3 reads CASSLLGGLNQPQHF. CDR3 in DNA: TGTGCCAGTAGTCTCCTGGGGGGGCTCAATCAGCCCCAGCATTTT.

The genes are TRBV14 and TRBJ2-7; the D gene is possibly TRBD2 (7 bases). V lost 0 bases and J lost 3, with 15 bases in between. Germline V gene data show CDR1 as SGHDN and CDR2 as FVKESK. The CDR3 length is 16 residues. CDR3 coding DNA: TGTGCCAGCAGCCAAGATCTCGGGGGGCCGATCTACGAGCAGTACTTC. Residues: CASSQDLGGPIYEQYF. Full variable domain (outside the CDR3, taken from reference TRBV14 and TRBJ2-7): EAGVTQFPSHSVIEKGQTVTLRCDPISGHDNLYWYRRVMGKEIKFLLHFVKESKQDESGMPNNRFLAERTGGTYSTLKVQPAELEDSGVYFCASSQDLGGPIYEQYFGPGTRLTVT.

The V call is TRBV6-5, the J call TRBJ1-3; D is unresolved. V lost 5 bases and J 5 bases, leaving 10 bases between the germline ends. Germline CDR1 is MNHEY and CDR2 is SVGAGI. The CDR3 sequence is 13 residues long. The CDR3 sequence: CASSPAERNTIYF. The CDR3 DNA reads as TGTGCCAGCAGTCCTGCAGAGAGAAACACCATATATTTT.